In its sample, the clone carrying this T cell receptor beta chain was seen many times. Its antigen is not known. Each patient came to thyroid surgery without any prior treatment (of any kind). This entry comes from a study of metastatic and nonmetastatic thyroid tumors. Overall study: It was across blood and tumor or nodule tissue from malignant and benign thyroid patients that repertoires were compared. Study-level findings and limits: A significant increase in TCR beta diversity was reportedly seen in malignant thyroid tumors relative to benign nodules, in blood and tumor.

The V gene's germline CDR1 is KGHSH and CDR2 LQKENI. Between the trimmed V and J ends, which lost 3 bases and 2 bases, there was a span of 3 bases. This CDR3 has 12 amino acids. Original methodology: A classifier of distant metastasis in papillary thyroid cancer was built from CDR3 differences (across clinicopathological groups). TCRdb re-analyzed the PCR reads using MiXCR. It is TCRdb's table, rather than the study itself, that gives the V and J calls and clone size. Found here are approximately 35,000 clones, 14% to 15% of them singletons; the top ten hold around a fifth. The origin of this receptor is a male donor with papillary thyroid cancer or a benign thyroid nodule (not recorded which). Some clones in this sample may be carry-over from other donors' samples. Specimen: blood. The chain links TRBV18 to TRBJ2-3; D gene ambiguous. As DNA, the CDR3 is TGTGCCAGCTCACCCAACACAGATACGCAGTATTTT. Its protein product is CASSPNTDTQYF. The variable domain in full, completed from reference TRBV18 and TRBJ2-3, reads NAGVMQNPRHLVRRRGQEARLRCSPMKGHSHVYWYRQLPEEGLKFMVYLQKENIIDESGMPKERFSAEFPKEGPSILRIQQVVRGDSAAYFCASSPNTDTQYFGPGTRLTVL.